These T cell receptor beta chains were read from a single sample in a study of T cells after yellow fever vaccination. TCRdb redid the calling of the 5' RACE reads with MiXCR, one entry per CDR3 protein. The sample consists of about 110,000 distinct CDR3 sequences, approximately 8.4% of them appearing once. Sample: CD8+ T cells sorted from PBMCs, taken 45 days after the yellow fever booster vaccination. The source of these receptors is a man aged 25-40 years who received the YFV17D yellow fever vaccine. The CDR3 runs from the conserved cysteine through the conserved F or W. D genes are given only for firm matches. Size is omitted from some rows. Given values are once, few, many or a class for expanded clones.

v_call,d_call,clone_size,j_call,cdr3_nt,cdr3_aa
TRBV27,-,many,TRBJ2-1,TGTGCCAGCAGTTTAATGGGGGGCCCCTACAATGAGCAGTTCTTC,CASSLMGGPYNEQFF
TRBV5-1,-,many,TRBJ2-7,TGCGCCAGCCGGGCACTAGTCTCCTACGAGCAGTACTTC,CASRALVSYEQYF
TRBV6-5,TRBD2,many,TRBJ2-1,TGTGCCAGCAGTTACCCGGCGGGGGAACACAATGAGCAGTTCTTC,CASSYPAGEHNEQFF
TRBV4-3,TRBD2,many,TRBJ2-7,TGCGCCAGCAGCCAAGATCCTAGCGGAACCTACGAGCAGTACTTC,CASSQDPSGTYEQYF
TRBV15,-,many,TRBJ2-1,TGTGCCACCAGCAGGGGTCGACTAGTAGGTGATGAGCAGTTCTTC,CATSRGRLVGDEQFF
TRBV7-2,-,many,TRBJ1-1,TGTGCCAGCAGCTTAGGAGGGGCTGGGGCTGAAGCTTTCTTT,CASSLGGAGAEAFF
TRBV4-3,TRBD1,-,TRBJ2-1,TGCGCCAGCAGCCAAGATCCCGGGACAGGGTACAATGAGCAGTTCTTC,CASSQDPGTGYNEQFF
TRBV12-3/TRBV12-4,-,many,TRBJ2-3,TGTGCCAGCAGTTTCTCCCCAGATACGCAGTATTTT,CASSFSPDTQYF
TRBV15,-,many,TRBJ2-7,TGTGCCACCAGCAGGGCTAGTGCCTACGAGCAGTACTTC,CATSRASAYEQYF
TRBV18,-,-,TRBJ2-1,TGTGCCAGCTCACCCTACACAGACCCTCTCTATGAGCAGTTCTTC,CASSPYTDPLYEQFF
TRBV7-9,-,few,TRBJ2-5,TGTGCCAGCAGCTTAAGTGGCGCACAAGAGACCCAGTACTTC,CASSLSGAQETQYF
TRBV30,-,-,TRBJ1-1,TGTGCCTGGAGTTTAGGCCAGTCTGAAGCTTTCTTT,CAWSLGQSEAFF
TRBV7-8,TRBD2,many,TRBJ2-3,TGTGCCAGCAGCTTAGATAGCGGGAGGACAGATACGCAGTATTTT,CASSLDSGRTDTQYF
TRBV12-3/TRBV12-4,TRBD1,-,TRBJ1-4,TGTGCCTGCAGTTCGTCCGGACAGGGAAGTGGCTCTAATGAAAAACTGTTTTTT,CACSSSGQGSGSNEKLFF
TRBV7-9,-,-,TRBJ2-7,TGTGCCAGCAGCTTAGCCCCCGCTAGCTGGGACGAGCAGTACTTC,CASSLAPASWDEQYF
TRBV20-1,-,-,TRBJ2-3,TGCAGTGCTAGAGCCGGTTACACAGATACGCAGTATTTT,CSARAGYTDTQYF
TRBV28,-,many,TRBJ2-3,TGTGCCAGCAGCGCCACTAGTGGAGGCACAGATACGCAGTATTTT,CASSATSGGTDTQYF
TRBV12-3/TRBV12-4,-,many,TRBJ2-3,TGTGCCAGCAGTTTATTCGACAGCACAGATACGCAGTATTTT,CASSLFDSTDTQYF
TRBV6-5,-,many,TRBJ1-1,TGTGCCAGCAGAGTGATGGGGGGTGACACTGAAGCTTTCTTT,CASRVMGGDTEAFF
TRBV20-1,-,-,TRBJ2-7,TGCAGTGCTAGAGATCTTAGTGGGGACTCTTACGAGCAGTACTTC,CSARDLSGDSYEQYF
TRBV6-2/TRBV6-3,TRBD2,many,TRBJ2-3,TGTGCCAGCAGTTACTATCTAGCGGGAGTAAGCACAGATACGCAGTATTTT,CASSYYLAGVSTDTQYF
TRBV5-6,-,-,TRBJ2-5,TGTGCCAGCAGCTTCCTCACCCAAGAGACCCAGTACTTC,CASSFLTQETQYF
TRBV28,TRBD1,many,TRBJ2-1,TGTGCCAGCAGTCCGACAGGGGGTAGCCATGAGCAGTTCTTC,CASSPTGGSHEQFF
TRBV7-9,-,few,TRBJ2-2,TGTGCCAGCAGCATCCGGGACGGCGACTGGTCCGGGGAGCTGTTTTTT,CASSIRDGDWSGELFF
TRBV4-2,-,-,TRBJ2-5,TGTGCCAGCAGCCAATGGGGGGACCAAGAGACCCAGTACTTC,CASSQWGDQETQYF
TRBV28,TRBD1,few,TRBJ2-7,TGTGCCAGCAGTTCACCGGGACAGGGGGATTTGTACGAGCAGTACTTC,CASSSPGQGDLYEQYF
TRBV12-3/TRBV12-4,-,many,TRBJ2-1,TGTGCCAGCAGTCACTATGAGCAGTTCTTC,CASSHYEQFF
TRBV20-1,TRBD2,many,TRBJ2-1,TGCAGTGCCCCCAACCAGCGGGAGATAGAAATTGAGCAGTTCTTC,CSAPNQREIEIEQFF
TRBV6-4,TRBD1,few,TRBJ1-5,TGTGCCAGCAGTGACCGGGACAGGGCAAGATACCGGAATCAGCCCCAGCATTTT,CASSDRDRARYRNQPQHF
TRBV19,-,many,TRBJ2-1,TGTGCCAGTAAGCGGCGAGCAGGGAACAATGAGCAGTTCTTC,CASKRRAGNNEQFF
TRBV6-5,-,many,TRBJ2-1,TGTGCCAGCAGCCCCGGGGGAGTCGGTGAGCAGTTCTTC,CASSPGGVGEQFF
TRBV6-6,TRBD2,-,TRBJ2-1,TGTGCCAGCAGGATTAGCGGGAGCTATCTGGGCAATGAGCAGTTCTTC,CASRISGSYLGNEQFF
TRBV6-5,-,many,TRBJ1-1,TGTGCCAGCATTTTTTGGGGGGCTTTCCCTGAAGCTTTCTTT,CASIFWGAFPEAFF
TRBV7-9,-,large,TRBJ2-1,TGTGCCAGCAGCGCCTCTAAAAATGAGCAGTTCTTC,CASSASKNEQFF
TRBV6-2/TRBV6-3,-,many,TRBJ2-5,TGTGCCAGCACAGGCTACCGGGGCGAGACCCAGTACTTC,CASTGYRGETQYF
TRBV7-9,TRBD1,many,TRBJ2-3,TGTGCCAGCAGCGAAGGGACAGGCACAGATACGCAGTATTTT,CASSEGTGTDTQYF
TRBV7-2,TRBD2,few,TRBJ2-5,TGTGCCAGCAGCTTAGCAGGTAGCGGGAGGCATGAGACCCAGTACTTC,CASSLAGSGRHETQYF
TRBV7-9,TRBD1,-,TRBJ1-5,TGTGCCAGCAGCCTACAGGGGGCGCGGAGGAATCAGCCCCAGCATTTT,CASSLQGARRNQPQHF
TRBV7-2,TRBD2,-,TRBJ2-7,TGTGCCAGCAGCTCAGGGGCGGGACTAGCCCACTACGAGCAGTACTTC,CASSSGAGLAHYEQYF
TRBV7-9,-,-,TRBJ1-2,TGTGCCAGCAGCTCCATCGACAGTGGCGGCTACACCTTC,CASSSIDSGGYTF
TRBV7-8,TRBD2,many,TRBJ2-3,TGTGCCAGCAGCGACCCGCCCAGCGGGAGTGACACAGATACGCAGTATTTT,CASSDPPSGSDTDTQYF
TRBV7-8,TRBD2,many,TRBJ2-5,TGTGCCAGCAGCCCACTAGCGGACCAGCAGCAGACCCAGTACTTC,CASSPLADQQQTQYF
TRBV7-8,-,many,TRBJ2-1,TGTGCCAGCAGCGCCATTCCCGAGCAGTTCTTC,CASSAIPEQFF
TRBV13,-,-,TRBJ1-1,TGTGCCAGCAGTTCAGGGTCCTTTGAAGCTTTCTTT,CASSSGSFEAFF
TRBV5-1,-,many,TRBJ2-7,TGCGCCAGCAGCGCGACACAGTACGAGCAGTACTTC,CASSATQYEQYF
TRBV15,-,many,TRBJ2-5,TGTGCCACCAGCAACCGCGGGAACGGAGAGACCCAGTACTTC,CATSNRGNGETQYF
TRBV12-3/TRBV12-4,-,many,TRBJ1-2,TGTGCCAGCAGTTTGGGGGGCCTCTATGGCTACACCTTC,CASSLGGLYGYTF
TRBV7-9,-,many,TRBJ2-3,TGTGCCAGCAGCCCCTCACCGGACTCCACAGATACGCAGTATTTT,CASSPSPDSTDTQYF
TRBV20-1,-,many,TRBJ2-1,TGCAGTGCTAACGGGTGGAATGAGCAGTTCTTC,CSANGWNEQFF
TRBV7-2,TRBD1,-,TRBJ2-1,TGTGCCAGCAGCTCGTTTCCCGGGACAGGGTCCTACAATGAGCAGTTCTTC,CASSSFPGTGSYNEQFF
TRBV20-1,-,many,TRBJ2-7,TGCAGTGCTAGACCAATGGGGGGAGCTTCCTACGAGCAGTACTTC,CSARPMGGASYEQYF